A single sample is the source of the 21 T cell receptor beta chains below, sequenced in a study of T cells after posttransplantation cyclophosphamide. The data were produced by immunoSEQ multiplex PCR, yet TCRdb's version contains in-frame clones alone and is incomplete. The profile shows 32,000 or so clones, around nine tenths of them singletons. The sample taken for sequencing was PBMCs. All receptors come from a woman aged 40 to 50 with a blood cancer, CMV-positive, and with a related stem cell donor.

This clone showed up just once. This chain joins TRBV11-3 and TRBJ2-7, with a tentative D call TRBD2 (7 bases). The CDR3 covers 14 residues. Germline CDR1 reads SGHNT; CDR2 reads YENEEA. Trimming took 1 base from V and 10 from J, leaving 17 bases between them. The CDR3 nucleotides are TGTGCCAGCAGCTTAGGCACGGCGGGGGACAACCAGTACTTC. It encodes CASSLGTAGDNQYF.

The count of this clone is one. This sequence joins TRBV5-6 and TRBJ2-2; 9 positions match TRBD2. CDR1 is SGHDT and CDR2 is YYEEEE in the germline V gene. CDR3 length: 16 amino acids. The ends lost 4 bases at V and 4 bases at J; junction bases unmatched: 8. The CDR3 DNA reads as TGTGCCAGCAGCATACTAGCGGGCACCCTCACCGGGGAGCTGTTTTTT. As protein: CASSILAGTLTGELFF. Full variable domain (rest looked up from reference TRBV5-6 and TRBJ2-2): DAGVTQSPTHLIKTRGQQVTLRCSPKSGHDTVSWYQQALGQGPQFIFQYYEEEERQRGNFPDRFSGHQFPNYSSELNVNALLLGDSALYLCASSILAGTLTGELFFGEGSRLTVL.

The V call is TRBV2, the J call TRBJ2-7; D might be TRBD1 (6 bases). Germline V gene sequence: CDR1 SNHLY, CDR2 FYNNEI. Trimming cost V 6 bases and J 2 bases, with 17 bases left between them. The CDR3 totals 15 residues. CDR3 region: CASRATPGQTYEQYF. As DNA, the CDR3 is TGTGCCAGCAGGGCTACTCCGGGACAAACCTACGAGCAGTACTTC.

CDR3 nucleotide sequence: TGTGCCTGCGGGGGGGCTTCCTACGAGCAGTACTTC. This sequence encodes CACGGASYEQYF. This sequence joins TRBV11-2 and TRBJ2-7, with 9 bases lining up with TRBD2. Trimming took 11 bases from V and 1 from J; bases not matched to a gene: 3. Germline values: CDR1 SGHAT, CDR2 FQNNGV. This CDR3 contains 12 residues.

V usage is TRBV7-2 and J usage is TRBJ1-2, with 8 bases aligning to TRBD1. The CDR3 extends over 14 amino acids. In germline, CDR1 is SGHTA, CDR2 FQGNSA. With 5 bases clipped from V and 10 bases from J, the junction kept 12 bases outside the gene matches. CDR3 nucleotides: TGTGCCAGCAGCCCTGAGGGAGGACAGGGTGACTACACCTTC. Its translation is CASSPEGGQGDYTF.

Here the CDR3 reads CASNLAGGPYEQYF. CDR3 coding DNA: TGTGCCAGCAATTTAGCGGGGGGGCCCTACGAGCAGTACTTC. This sequence joins TRBV6-1 and TRBJ2-7; 11 bases align to TRBD2. The V gene end was trimmed by 7 bases and the J gene end by 2 bases; junction bases not matched to a gene: 4. The V gene's germline CDR1 is MNHNS and CDR2 SASEGT. The CDR3 extends over 14 amino acids.

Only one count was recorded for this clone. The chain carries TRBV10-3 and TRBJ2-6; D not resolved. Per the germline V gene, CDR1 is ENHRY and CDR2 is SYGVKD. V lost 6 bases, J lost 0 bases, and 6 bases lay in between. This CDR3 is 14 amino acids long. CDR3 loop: CAISPSSGANVLTF. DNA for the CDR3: TGTGCCATCAGCCCTAGCTCTGGGGCCAACGTCCTGACTTTC.

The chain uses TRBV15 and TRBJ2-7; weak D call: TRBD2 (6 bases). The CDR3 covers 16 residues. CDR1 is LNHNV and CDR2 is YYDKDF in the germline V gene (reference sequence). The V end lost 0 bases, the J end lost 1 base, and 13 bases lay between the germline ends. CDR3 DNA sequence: TGTGCCACCAGCAGAGATCACACAGGACTATCCTACGAGCAGTACTTC. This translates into CATSRDHTGLSYEQYF.

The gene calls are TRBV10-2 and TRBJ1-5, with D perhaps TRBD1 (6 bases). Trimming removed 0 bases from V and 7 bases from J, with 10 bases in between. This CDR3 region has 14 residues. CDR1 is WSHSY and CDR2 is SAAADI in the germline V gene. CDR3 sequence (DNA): TGCGCCAGCAGTGAGTCGGGGCAGGGGCAGCCCCAGCATTTT. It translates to CASSESGQGQPQHF.

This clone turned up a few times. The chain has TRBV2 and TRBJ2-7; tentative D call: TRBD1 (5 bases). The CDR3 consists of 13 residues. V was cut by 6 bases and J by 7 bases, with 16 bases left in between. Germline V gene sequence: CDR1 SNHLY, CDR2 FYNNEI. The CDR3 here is CASRADSLLEQYF. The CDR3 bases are TGTGCCAGCAGAGCCGACAGTCTTCTGGAGCAGTACTTC. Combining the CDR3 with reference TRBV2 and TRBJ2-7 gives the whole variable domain EPEVTQTPSHQVTQMGQEVILRCVPISNHLYFYWYRQILGQKVEFLVSFYNNEISEKSEIFDDQFSVERPDGSNFTLKIRSTKLEDSAMYFCASRADSLLEQYFGPGTRLTVT.

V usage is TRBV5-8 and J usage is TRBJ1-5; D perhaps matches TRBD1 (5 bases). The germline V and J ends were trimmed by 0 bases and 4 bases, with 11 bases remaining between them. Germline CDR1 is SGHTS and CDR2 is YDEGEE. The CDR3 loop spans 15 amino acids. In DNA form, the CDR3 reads TGTGCCAGCAGCTTGGTGCAGGGCCGAAATCAGCCCCAGCATTTT. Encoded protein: CASSLVQGRNQPQHF.

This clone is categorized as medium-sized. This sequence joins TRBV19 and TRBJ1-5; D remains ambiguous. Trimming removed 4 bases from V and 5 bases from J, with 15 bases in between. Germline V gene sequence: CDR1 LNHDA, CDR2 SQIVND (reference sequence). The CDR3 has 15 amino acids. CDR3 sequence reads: CASSKDSGGHQPQHF. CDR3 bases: TGTGCCAGTAGTAAGGACTCAGGAGGTCATCAGCCCCAGCATTTT.

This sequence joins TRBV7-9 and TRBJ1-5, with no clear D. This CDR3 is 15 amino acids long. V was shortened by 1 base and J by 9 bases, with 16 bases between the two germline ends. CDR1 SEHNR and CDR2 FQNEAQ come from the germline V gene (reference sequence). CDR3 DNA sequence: TGTGCCAGCAGCTTAGGTCGAGGTACTCTTGGGCCCCAGCATTTT. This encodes CASSLGRGTLGPQHF.

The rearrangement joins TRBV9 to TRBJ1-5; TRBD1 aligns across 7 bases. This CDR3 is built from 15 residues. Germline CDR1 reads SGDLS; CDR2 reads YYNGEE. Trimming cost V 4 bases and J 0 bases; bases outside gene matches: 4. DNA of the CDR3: TGTGCCAGCAGCCCACAGGGGTATAGCAATCAGCCCCAGCATTTT. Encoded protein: CASSPQGYSNQPQHF.

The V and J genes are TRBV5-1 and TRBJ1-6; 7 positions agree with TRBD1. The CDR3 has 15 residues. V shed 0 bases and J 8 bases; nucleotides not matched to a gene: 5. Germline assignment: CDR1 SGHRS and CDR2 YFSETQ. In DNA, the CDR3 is TGCGCCAGCAGCTTGGCAGGGGGTGAACATTCACCCCTCCACTTT. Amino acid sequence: CASSLAGGEHSPLHF.

CDR3 sequence (DNA): TGCGCCAGCAGTTCCCTCGCACAGGGGAATCAGCCCCAGCATTTT. Its protein is CASSSLAQGNQPQHF. This chain uses TRBV10-2 with TRBJ1-5; 7 nucleotides line up with TRBD1. The CDR3 sequence is 15 residues long. Trimming took 5 bases from V and 4 from J; bases not matched to a gene: 8. Germline loops: CDR1 WSHSY, CDR2 SAAADI.

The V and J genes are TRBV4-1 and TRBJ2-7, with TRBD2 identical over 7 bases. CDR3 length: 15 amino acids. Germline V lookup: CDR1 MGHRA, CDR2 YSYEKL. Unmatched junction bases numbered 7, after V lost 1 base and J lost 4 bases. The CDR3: CASSQGGSGSYEQYF. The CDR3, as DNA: TGCGCCAGCAGCCAAGGAGGTAGCGGGTCGTACGAGCAGTACTTC.

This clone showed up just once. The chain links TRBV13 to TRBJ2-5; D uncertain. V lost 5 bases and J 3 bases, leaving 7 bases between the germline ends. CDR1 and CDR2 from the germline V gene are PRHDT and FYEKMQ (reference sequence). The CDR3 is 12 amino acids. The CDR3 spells CASSLFEETQYF. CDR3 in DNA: TGTGCCAGCAGCCTGTTCGAAGAGACCCAGTACTTC.

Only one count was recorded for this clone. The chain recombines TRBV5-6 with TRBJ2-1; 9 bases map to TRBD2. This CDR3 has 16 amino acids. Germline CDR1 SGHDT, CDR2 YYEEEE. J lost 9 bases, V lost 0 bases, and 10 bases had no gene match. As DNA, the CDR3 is TGTGCCAGCAGCTTGGGTTGGAGCGGGGGGATAGGTGAGCAGTTCTTC. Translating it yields CASSLGWSGGIGEQFF.

The CDR3 sequence: CASSSTGGGAYNEQFF. The DNA for the CDR3 is TGTGCCAGCAGCTCAACGGGGGGGGGAGCTTACAATGAGCAGTTCTTC. This rearrangement joins TRBV7-3 to TRBJ2-1; 8 bases fit TRBD2. From germline, CDR1 is SGHTA and CDR2 FQGTGA. Losses at the gene ends were 4 bases for V and 4 bases for J; bases not matched to a gene: 9. The CDR3 is 16 amino acids.

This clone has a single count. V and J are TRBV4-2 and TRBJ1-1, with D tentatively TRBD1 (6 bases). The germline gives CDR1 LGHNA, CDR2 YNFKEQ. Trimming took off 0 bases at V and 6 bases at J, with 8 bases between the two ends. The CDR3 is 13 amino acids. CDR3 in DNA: TGTGCCAGCAGCCAAGACAGGGGTTCTGAAGCTTTCTTT. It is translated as CASSQDRGSEAFF.